The rows below give T cell receptor beta chains drawn from one sample of a study of shared clonotypes between healthy human individuals. TCRdb keeps only in-frame clones here, not all; method: immunoSEQ multiplex PCR. The table lists approximately 1.4 million clones, approximately 98% of them singletons. Sequenced: naive CD4+ T cells sorted from blood. These receptors all come from a man aged 30 to 45 in good health. Both conserved end residues are part of each CDR3. Fields, in order: J gene, V gene, CDR3 length, D gene, clone size, CDR3 DNA, CDR3 protein. A D gene is named only where the DNA matches it firmly. Only part of the rows carry a size: once, few, many, or a class if the clone is expanded.

>TRBJ2-7|TRBV10-3|15|.|.
TGTGCCATCAGTGAGGGTCCGGGTAGCCCCGACGAGCAGTACTTC
CAISEGPGSPDEQYF
>TRBJ2-2|TRBV5-1|17|TRBD1|.
TGCGCCAGCAGCGCCGGGACAGGGGGCAGGAACACCGGGGAGCTGTTTTTT
CASSAGTGGRNTGELFF
>TRBJ2-2|TRBV30|16|TRBD2|.
TGTGCCTGGACTGGGGGACTAGCGGGAGTCGACGGGGAGCTGTTTTTT
CAWTGGLAGVDGELFF
>TRBJ1-5|TRBV28|17|TRBD1|.
TGTGCCAGTTTTCGAGGGGGCGCAGGGTCTGGCAATCAGCCCCAGCATTTT
CASFRGGAGSGNQPQHF
>TRBJ1-1|TRBV28|13|.|.
TGTGCCAGCAGTTCCACCCCAGGGTTCGGAGCTTTCTTT
CASSSTPGFGAFF
>TRBJ2-7|TRBV27|15|TRBD2|.
TGTGCCAGCAGTTCCTACTCTAGCGGCCCCTACGAGCAGTACTTC
CASSSYSSGPYEQYF
>TRBJ2-7|TRBV7-9|15|TRBD2|.
TGTGCCAGCAGCTTAGGGACTAGCGGAGCGGGCGGGCAGTACTTC
CASSLGTSGAGGQYF
>TRBJ1-5|TRBV21-1|20|.|.
TGTGCCAGCAGCACCCCCATTGCGTGGGGGCCGCTGGCTAGCAATCAGCCCCAGCATTTT
CASSTPIAWGPLASNQPQHF
>TRBJ2-3|TRBV4-1|17|TRBD2|.
TGCGCCAGCAGCCTAAGACCGTCTAGCGGGTGGCCAGATACGCAGTATTTT
CASSLRPSSGWPDTQYF
>TRBJ1-2|TRBV6-5|14|TRBD1|.
TGTGCCAGCACTAACGGACAGGGGACCGGGGGCTACACCTTC
CASTNGQGTGGYTF
>TRBJ1-2|TRBV28|14|.|.
TGTGCCAGCACCTTAACCGCCCTCAACTATGGCTACACCTTC
CASTLTALNYGYTF
>TRBJ2-3|TRBV11-2|15|TRBD1|.
TGTGCCAGCAGCCCGGACAGGGATAGCACAGATACGCAGTATTTT
CASSPDRDSTDTQYF
>TRBJ2-1|TRBV7-7|15|TRBD2|.
TGTGCTAGCAGCCCCTGGACTAGACTTGGGGATGAGCAGTTCTTC
CASSPWTRLGDEQFF
>TRBJ2-3|TRBV10-1|15|TRBD1|.
TGCGCCAGCAGAGCCGGACAGGCAAGCACAGATACGCAGTATTTT
CASRAGQASTDTQYF
>TRBJ2-5|TRBV18|14|.|.
TGTGCCAGCTCACCGGGGCAACCTCAAGAGACCCAGTACTTC
CASSPGQPQETQYF
>TRBJ2-1|TRBV28|11|.|.
TGTGCCAGTTGGGGCGGCAATGAGCAGTTCTTC
CASWGGNEQFF
>TRBJ2-7|TRBV28|11|.|.
TGTGCCAGCAGTCCCTTAAGAGAGCAGTACTTC
CASSPLREQYF
>TRBJ2-5|TRBV30|15|TRBD1|.
TGTGCCTGCAGCCGGGACAGGGGGCTCGGGGAGACCCAGTACTTC
CACSRDRGLGETQYF
>TRBJ1-4|TRBV7-2|15|TRBD1|.
TGTGCCAGCAGCTTACAGGGGGCTACTAATGAAAAACTGTTTTTT
CASSLQGATNEKLFF
>TRBJ2-7|TRBV19|13|.|once
TGTGCCAGTAGTATAGAAACGGCTCGCGAGCAGTACTTC
CASSIETAREQYF
>TRBJ1-5|TRBV28|16|TRBD1|.
TGTGCCAGCAGTTTATCGGGACAGGGCGGGAGTCAGCCCCAGCATTTT
CASSLSGQGGSQPQHF
>TRBJ1-3|TRBV9|16|.|.
TGTGCCAGCAGCGTAGAAGGGGACCGCTCTGGAAACACCATATATTTT
CASSVEGDRSGNTIYF
>TRBJ1-1|TRBV7-9|14|.|.
TGTGCCAGCAGCTTATCCCGGAAGAGCACTGAAGCTTTCTTT
CASSLSRKSTEAFF
>TRBJ1-2|TRBV25-1|13|TRBD1|.
TGTGCCAGCAGGACATCAGGGGGCTATGGCTACACCTTC
CASRTSGGYGYTF
>TRBJ2-5|TRBV7-5|16|.|.
TGTGTCAGAGCCCCCTGGACTAGGAAAGACCAAGAGACCCAGTACTTC
CVRAPWTRKDQETQYF
>TRBJ2-3|TRBV11-2|17|.|.
TGTGCCAGCAGCTTGGAGACTAGTTTCATTTCAGTAGATACGCAGTATTTT
CASSLETSFISVDTQYF
>TRBJ1-3|TRBV5-1|15|.|.
TGCGCCAGCAGCTTGTGGGAGCGGGCTGGAAACACCATATATTTT
CASSLWERAGNTIYF
>TRBJ2-2|TRBV5-1|14|TRBD2|once
TGCGCCAGCAGGCTAGCGGGTTCGACCGGGGAGCTGTTTTTT
CASRLAGSTGELFF
>TRBJ1-3|TRBV19|15|.|.
TGTGCCAGTCGCCTTGGACCCGACTCTGGAAACACCATATATTTT
CASRLGPDSGNTIYF
>TRBJ2-5|TRBV18|13|.|.
TGTGCCAGCTCACCACCGTTCACAGAGACCCAGTACTTC
CASSPPFTETQYF
>TRBJ2-7|TRBV7-2|13|.|.
TGTGCCAGCAGGTTGGGCGCGTGGTACGAGCAGTACTTC
CASRLGAWYEQYF
>TRBJ2-2|TRBV18|15|.|.
TGTGCCAGCTCACCGGAACCTATAAACACCGGGGAGCTGTTTTTT
CASSPEPINTGELFF
>TRBJ1-5|TRBV19|14|TRBD1|.
TGTGCCAGTACCATACCGACAGGGCGTCAGCCCCAGCATTTT
CASTIPTGRQPQHF
>TRBJ2-3|TRBV7-8|15|.|.
TGTGCCAGCAGCTCCGGTGCCCGTGAAATAGATACGCAGTATTTT
CASSSGAREIDTQYF
>TRBJ2-7|TRBV7-2|15|TRBD1|.
TGTGCCAGCAGCTTCCCGGGACAGGGATTTAACGAGCAGTACTTC
CASSFPGQGFNEQYF
>TRBJ2-7|TRBV7-9|14|.|.
TGTGCCAGCAGCTTAGCAGGGGCCAATTACGAGCAGTACTTC
CASSLAGANYEQYF
>TRBJ2-3|TRBV4-3|22|.|.
TGCGCCAGCAGCCAAGAGTATGGGTATAGAGGACGCCGCGGGATCCCTCCAGATACGCAGTATTTT
CASSQEYGYRGRRGIPPDTQYF
>TRBJ2-5|TRBV6-1|11|.|once
TGTGCCAGCAGCCGCTCGAAGACCCAGTACTTC
CASSRSKTQYF
>TRBJ2-7|TRBV10-3|14|.|.
TGTGCCATCAGTGAAAAGACGGCCTCCTACGAGCAGTACTTC
CAISEKTASYEQYF
>TRBJ2-7|TRBV9|15|.|.
TGTGCCAGCAGCGTAGCTATCGGGGTATCCTACGAGCAGTACTTC
CASSVAIGVSYEQYF
>TRBJ2-1|TRBV18|13|TRBD2|.
TGTGCCAGCTCAACTAGCGGGAGAGCTGAGCAGTTCTTC
CASSTSGRAEQFF
>TRBJ2-3|TRBV7-2|15|.|.
TGTGCCAGCAGCCAAACTAGCCGAAGCACAGATACGCAGTATTTT
CASSQTSRSTDTQYF
>TRBJ2-1|TRBV5-1|15|.|.
TGCGCCAGCAGCTTGAGGGCAGGGAAGGCCAATGAGCAGTTCTTC
CASSLRAGKANEQFF
>TRBJ2-1|TRBV28|15|.|.
TGTGCCAGCAGTTCCCCGGGACTTCCCTACAATGAGCAGTTCTTC
CASSSPGLPYNEQFF
>TRBJ1-3|TRBV7-8|17|.|.
TGTGCCAGCAGCTTAATCGAAAGTGGCCTCTCTGGAAACACCATATATTTT
CASSLIESGLSGNTIYF
>TRBJ1-5|TRBV19|16|.|.
TGTGCCAGTAGTATCACCGGGAAAGGTGGCAATCAGCCCCAGCATTTT
CASSITGKGGNQPQHF
>TRBJ1-5|TRBV2|17|.|.
TGTGCCAGCAGTGAGGGCCCCCGGGGGTTGGAGAATCAGCCCCAGCATTTT
CASSEGPRGLENQPQHF